This TCR beta chain stems from a study of T cell responses to AZD1222 COVID-19 vaccine. Only in-frame clones appear in the TCRdb table, and some are missing; sequencing was by immunoSEQ multiplex PCR. The sample shows approximately 110,000 clones, 70% to 90% of them seen only once. Combined were second doses at about 4 or about 12 weeks. The V end lost 4 bases, the J end lost 3 bases, and 14 bases lay between the germline ends. Germline V gene sequence: CDR1 SGHNT, CDR2 YYREEE (reference sequence). This CDR3 has 14 amino acids. The source of this sequence is an adult who received the AZD1222 COVID-19 vaccine. The gene calls are TRBV5-4 and TRBJ2-7; unclear D gene. The sequences come from peripheral blood, collected 28 days after the second AZD1222 dose. CDR3 amino acids: CASSRPGSLYEQYF. As DNA, the CDR3 is TGTGCCAGCAGCCGTCCCGGGTCCCTCTACGAGCAGTACTTC.